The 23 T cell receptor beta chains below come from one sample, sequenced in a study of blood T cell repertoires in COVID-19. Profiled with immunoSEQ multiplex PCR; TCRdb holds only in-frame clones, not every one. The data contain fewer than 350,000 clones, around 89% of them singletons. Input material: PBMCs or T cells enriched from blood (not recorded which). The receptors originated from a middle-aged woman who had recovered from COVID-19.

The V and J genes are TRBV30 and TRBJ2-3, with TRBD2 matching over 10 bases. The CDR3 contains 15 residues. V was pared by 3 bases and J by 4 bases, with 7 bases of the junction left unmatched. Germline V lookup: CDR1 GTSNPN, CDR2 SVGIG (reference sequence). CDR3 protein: CAWSWGAGGPDTQYF. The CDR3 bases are TGTGCCTGGAGCTGGGGAGCGGGAGGGCCAGATACGCAGTATTTT.

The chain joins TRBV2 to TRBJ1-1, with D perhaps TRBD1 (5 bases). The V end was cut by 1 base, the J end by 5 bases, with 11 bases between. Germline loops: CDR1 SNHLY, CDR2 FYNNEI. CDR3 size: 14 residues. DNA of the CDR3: TGTGCCAGCAGTGAAGGAAGGGGATGGACTGAAGCTTTCTTT. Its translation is CASSEGRGWTEAFF.

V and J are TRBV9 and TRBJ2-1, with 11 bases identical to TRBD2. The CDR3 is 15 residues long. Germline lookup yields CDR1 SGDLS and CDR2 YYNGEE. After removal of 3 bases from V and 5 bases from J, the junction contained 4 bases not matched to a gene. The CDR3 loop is CASSARLAGHNEQFF. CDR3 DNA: TGTGCCAGCAGCGCCAGACTAGCGGGGCACAATGAGCAGTTCTTC. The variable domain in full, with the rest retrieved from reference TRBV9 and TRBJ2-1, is DSGVTQTPKHLITATGQRVTLRCSPRSGDLSVYWYQQSLDQGLQFLIQYYNGEERAKGNILERFSAQQFPDLHSELNLSSLELGDSALYFCASSARLAGHNEQFFGPGTRLTVL.

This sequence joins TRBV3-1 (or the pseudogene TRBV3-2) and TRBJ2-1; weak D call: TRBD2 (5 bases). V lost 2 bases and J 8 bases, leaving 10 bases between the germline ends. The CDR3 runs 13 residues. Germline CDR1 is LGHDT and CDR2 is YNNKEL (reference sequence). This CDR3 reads CASSQIRTDEQFF. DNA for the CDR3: TGTGCCAGCAGCCAAATCCGGACTGATGAGCAGTTCTTC.

For the CDR3, the DNA is TGTGCCAGCAGCCAGGGACTAGCGGACTACAATGAGCAGTTCTTC. Its translation is CASSQGLADYNEQFF. The chain joins TRBV4-2 to TRBJ2-1; 11 bases fit TRBD2. CDR3 size: 15 residues. The germline gives CDR1 LGHNA, CDR2 YNFKEQ. V gave up 3 bases and J gave up 3 bases; unmatched junction bases: 1.

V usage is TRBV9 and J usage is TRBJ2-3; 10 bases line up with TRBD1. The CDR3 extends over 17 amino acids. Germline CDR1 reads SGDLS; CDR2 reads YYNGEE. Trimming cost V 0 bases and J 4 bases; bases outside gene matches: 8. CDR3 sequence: CASSVGGTGAGADTQYF. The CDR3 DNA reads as TGTGCCAGCAGCGTAGGGGGGACAGGGGCAGGAGCAGATACGCAGTATTTT.

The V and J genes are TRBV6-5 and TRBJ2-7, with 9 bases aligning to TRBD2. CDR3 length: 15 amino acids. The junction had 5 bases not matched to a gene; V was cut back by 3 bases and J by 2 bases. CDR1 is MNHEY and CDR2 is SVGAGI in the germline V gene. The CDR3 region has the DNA TGTGCCAGCAGTTATTCCGGGACTAGCCCCTACGAGCAGTACTTC. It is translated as CASSYSGTSPYEQYF.

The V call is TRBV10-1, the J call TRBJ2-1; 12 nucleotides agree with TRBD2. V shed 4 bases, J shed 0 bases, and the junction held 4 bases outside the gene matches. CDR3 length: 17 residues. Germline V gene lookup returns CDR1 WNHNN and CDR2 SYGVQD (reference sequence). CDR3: CASSGTSGAASYNEQFF. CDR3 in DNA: TGCGCCAGCAGTGGGACTAGCGGGGCCGCCTCCTACAATGAGCAGTTCTTC.

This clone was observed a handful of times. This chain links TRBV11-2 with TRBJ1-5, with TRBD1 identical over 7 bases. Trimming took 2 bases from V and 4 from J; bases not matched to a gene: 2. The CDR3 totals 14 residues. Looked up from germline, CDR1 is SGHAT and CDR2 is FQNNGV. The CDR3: CASSLRQGNQPQHF. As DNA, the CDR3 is TGTGCCAGCAGCTTAAGACAGGGTAATCAGCCCCAGCATTTT.

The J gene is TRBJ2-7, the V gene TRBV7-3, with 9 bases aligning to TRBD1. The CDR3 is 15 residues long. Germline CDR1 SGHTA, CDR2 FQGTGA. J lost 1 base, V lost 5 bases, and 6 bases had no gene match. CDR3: CASSPTGGASYEQYF. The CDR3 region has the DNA TGTGCCAGCAGCCCTACAGGGGGCGCTTCCTACGAGCAGTACTTC.

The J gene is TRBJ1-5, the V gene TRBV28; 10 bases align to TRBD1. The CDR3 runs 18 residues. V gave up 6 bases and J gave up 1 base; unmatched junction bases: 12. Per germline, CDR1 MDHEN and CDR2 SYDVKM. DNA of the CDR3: TGTGCCAGCAGACCTCCGGGACAGGGGACGGGGAGCAATCAGCCCCAGCATTTT. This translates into CASRPPGQGTGSNQPQHF.

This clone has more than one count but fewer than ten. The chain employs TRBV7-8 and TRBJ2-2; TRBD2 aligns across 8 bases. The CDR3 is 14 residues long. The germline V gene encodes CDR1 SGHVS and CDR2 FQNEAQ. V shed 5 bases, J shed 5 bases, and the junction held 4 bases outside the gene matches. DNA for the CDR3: TGTGCCAGCAGCCGGGAGGGACGAACCGGGGAGCTGTTTTTT. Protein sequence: CASSREGRTGELFF.

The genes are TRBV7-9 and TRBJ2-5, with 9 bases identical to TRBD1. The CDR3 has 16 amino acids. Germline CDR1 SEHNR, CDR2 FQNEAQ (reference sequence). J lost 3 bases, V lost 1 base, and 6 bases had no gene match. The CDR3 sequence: CASSLVGTGPKETQYF. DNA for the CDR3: TGTGCCAGCAGCTTAGTAGGGACAGGGCCCAAAGAGACCCAGTACTTC.

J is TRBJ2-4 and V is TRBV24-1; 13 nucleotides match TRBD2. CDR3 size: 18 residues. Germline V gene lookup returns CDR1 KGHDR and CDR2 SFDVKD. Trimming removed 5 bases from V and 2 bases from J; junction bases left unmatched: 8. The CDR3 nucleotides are TGTGCCACCAGTGTCATGACTAGCGGGAGGCTAACCAAAAACATTCAGTACTTC. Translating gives CATSVMTSGRLTKNIQYF.

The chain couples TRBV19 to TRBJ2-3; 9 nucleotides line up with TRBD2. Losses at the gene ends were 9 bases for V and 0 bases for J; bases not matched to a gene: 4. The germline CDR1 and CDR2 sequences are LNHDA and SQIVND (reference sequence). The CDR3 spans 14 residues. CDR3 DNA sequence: TGTGCCAGCCCCGGACTAGCGAGCACAGATACGCAGTATTTT. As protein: CASPGLASTDTQYF.

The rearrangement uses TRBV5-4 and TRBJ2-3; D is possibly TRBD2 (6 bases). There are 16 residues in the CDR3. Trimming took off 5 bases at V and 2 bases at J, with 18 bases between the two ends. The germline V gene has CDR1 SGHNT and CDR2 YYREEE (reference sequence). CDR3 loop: CASSSGVAGITDTQYF. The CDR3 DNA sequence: TGTGCCAGCAGTTCGGGAGTGGCGGGGATCACAGATACGCAGTATTTT.

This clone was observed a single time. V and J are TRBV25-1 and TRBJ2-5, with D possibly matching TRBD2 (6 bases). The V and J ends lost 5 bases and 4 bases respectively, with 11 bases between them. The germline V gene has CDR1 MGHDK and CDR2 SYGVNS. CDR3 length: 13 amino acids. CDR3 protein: CASSHWEAETQYF. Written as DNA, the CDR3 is TGTGCCAGCAGTCACTGGGAGGCAGAGACCCAGTACTTC.

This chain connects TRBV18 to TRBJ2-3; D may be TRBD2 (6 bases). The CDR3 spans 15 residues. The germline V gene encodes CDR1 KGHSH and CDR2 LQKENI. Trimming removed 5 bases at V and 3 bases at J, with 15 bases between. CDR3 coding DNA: TGTGCCAGCTCAAGTACTAGGACTACGACAGATACGCAGTATTTT. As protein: CASSSTRTTTDTQYF.

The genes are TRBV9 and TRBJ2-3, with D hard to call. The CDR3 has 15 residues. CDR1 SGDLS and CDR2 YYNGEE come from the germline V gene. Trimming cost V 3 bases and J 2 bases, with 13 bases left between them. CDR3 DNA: TGTGCCAGCAGCGCAACCGGGTACTACACAGATACGCAGTATTTT. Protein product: CASSATGYYTDTQYF.

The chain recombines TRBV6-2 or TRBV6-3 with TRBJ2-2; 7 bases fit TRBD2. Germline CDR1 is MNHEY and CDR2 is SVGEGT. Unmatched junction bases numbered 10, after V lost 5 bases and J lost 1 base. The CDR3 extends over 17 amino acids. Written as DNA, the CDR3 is TGTGCCAGCAGTACCCTGTTCTCTAGCGGGAACACCGGGGAGCTGTTTTTT. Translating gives CASSTLFSSGNTGELFF.

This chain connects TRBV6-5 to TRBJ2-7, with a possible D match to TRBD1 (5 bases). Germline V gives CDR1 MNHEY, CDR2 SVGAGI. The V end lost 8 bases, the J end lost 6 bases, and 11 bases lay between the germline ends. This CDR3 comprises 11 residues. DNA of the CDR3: TGTGCCAGCCGTCAGGGATCCGAGCAGTACTTC. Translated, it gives CASRQGSEQYF.

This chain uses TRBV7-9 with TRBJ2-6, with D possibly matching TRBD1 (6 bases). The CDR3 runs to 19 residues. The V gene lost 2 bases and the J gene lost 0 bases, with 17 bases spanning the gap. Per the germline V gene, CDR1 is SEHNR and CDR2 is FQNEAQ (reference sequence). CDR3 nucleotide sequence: TGTGCCAGCAGCTTATCCTGGGCACAGGGAAGCTCTGGGGCCAACGTCCTGACTTTC. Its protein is CASSLSWAQGSSGANVLTF.

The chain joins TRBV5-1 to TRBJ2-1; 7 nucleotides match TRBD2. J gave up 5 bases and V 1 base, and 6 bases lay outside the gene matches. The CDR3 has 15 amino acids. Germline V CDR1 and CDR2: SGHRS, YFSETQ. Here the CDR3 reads CASSLRTSADNEQFF. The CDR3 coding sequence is TGCGCCAGCAGCTTGAGAACTAGCGCCGACAATGAGCAGTTCTTC.